Shown below are 29 T cell receptor beta chains from a single sample sequenced in a study of blood T cell repertoires in COVID-19 (dated by TCRdb to the early 2020s). Libraries were built with the immunoSEQ multiplex PCR assay. TCRdb carries this immuneACCESS record with in-frame sequences only. Its versions omit some clonotypes, under half of them owing to an unresolved V gene in the studies checked, with the rest unexplained. Present in this sample are roughly 150,000 clones, 76% of which were seen just once. Approximately 3.7% of the sample rests with the top ten. Sequenced: peripheral blood. Receptors originate from an elderly woman with acute or convalescent COVID-19.

The genes are TRBV24-1 and TRBJ1-5; D is possibly TRBD1 (6 bases). CDR1 and CDR2 from the germline V gene are KGHDR and SFDVKD. The CDR3 sequence is 14 residues long. Between the trimmed V and J ends, which lost 3 bases and 8 bases, there was a span of 13 bases. Here the CDR3 reads CATSDGGASEPQHF. For the CDR3, the DNA is TGTGCCACCAGTGATGGGGGGGCTTCGGAGCCCCAGCATTTT.

CDR3 protein: CASSLVPVPGTQYF. DNA for the CDR3: TGTGCCAGCAGCTTAGTTCCGGTACCGGGGACCCAGTACTTC. The genes are TRBV7-2 and TRBJ2-5; no clear D. Deletions cut 1 base from V and 7 bases from J, with 13 bases between. The CDR3 covers 14 residues. CDR1 SGHTA and CDR2 FQGNSA come from the germline V gene.

The chain joins TRBV7-3 to TRBJ2-2; D may be TRBD2 (5 bases). V lost 4 bases and J lost 7, with 13 bases in between. The CDR3 is 14 amino acids. The germline V gene encodes CDR1 SGHTA and CDR2 FQGTGA. The CDR3 DNA reads TGTGCCAGCAGCTCAGGACTTCTCGGCGGGGAGCTGTTTTTT. It translates to CASSSGLLGGELFF.

CDR3 sequence reads: CASIRQLATNEKLFF. The CDR3 DNA sequence: TGTGCCAGCATTCGACAGCTAGCAACTAATGAAAAACTGTTTTTT. V is TRBV6-5 and J is TRBJ1-4, with D possibly being TRBD1 (5 bases). The CDR3 length is 15 residues. CDR1 and CDR2 (germline): MNHEY, SVGAGI. V was pared by 7 bases and J by 0 bases, with 12 bases between.

J is TRBJ1-5 and V is TRBV18; possibly TRBD1 for D (5 bases). Trimming shortened V by 3 bases and J by 6 bases, and 12 bases separated the two germline ends. This CDR3 contains 14 residues. Germline V gene data show CDR1 as KGHSH and CDR2 as LQKENI. This CDR3 is CASSPGRELQPQHF. The CDR3 coding sequence is TGTGCCAGCTCACCGGGACGGGAGCTTCAGCCCCAGCATTTT.

The chain combines TRBV10-2 with TRBJ2-1; 8 nucleotides align to TRBD1. The CDR3 runs to 12 residues. Germline CDR1 reads WSHSY; CDR2 reads SAAADI. Trimming cost V 10 bases and J 4 bases; bases outside gene matches: 3. CDR3 nucleotides: TGCGCCACCACAGGGGGGTACAATGAGCAGTTCTTC. As protein: CATTGGYNEQFF.

This clone occurred once. The chain joins TRBV9 to TRBJ2-1; 8 positions match TRBD2. The CDR3 length is 13 residues. CDR1 is SGDLS and CDR2 is YYNGEE in the germline V gene. The V gene end was trimmed by 4 bases and the J gene end by 8 bases; junction bases not matched to a gene: 5. CDR3 nucleotide sequence: TGTGCCAGCAGCATCGGGGGGGGCGATGAGCAGTTCTTC. It translates to CASSIGGGDEQFF.

The genes are TRBV11-3 and TRBJ1-6; D is possibly TRBD1 (5 bases). Deletions cut 5 bases from V and 8 bases from J, with 10 bases between. This CDR3 contains 13 residues. The germline CDR1 and CDR2 sequences are SGHNT and YENEEA. CDR3 region: CASSRGAYSPLHF. The CDR3 nucleotides read TGTGCCAGCAGCAGGGGCGCCTATTCACCCCTCCACTTT. Filled out from reference TRBV11-3 and TRBJ1-6, the complete variable domain reads EAGVVQSPRYKIIEKKQPVAFWCNPISGHNTLYWYLQNLGQGPELLIRYENEEAVDDSQLPKDRFSAERLKGVDSTLKIQPAELGDSAVYLCASSRGAYSPLHFGNGTRLTVT.

This clone was found a few times. V gene TRBV2 combines with J gene TRBJ1-6, with 7 bases that match TRBD1. Germline V gene data show CDR1 as SNHLY and CDR2 as FYNNEI. The CDR3 runs 13 residues. Trimming took 6 bases from V and 9 from J; bases not matched to a gene: 5. CDR3 bases: TGTGCCAGCAGGACAGGGAACACTTCACCCCTCCACTTT. This translates into CASRTGNTSPLHF.

The chain is built from TRBV19 and TRBJ2-1; TRBD2 agrees at 11 bases. With V trimmed by 4 bases and J by 1 base, 9 bases remained unmatched. The CDR3 is 18 amino acids. CDR1 and CDR2 (germline): LNHDA, SQIVND (reference sequence). The CDR3 DNA is TGTGCCAGTAGTAGGGTAGCGGGGGGGCCCAGGTCCTACAATGAGCAGTTCTTC. Protein sequence: CASSRVAGGPRSYNEQFF. Full variable domain (outside the CDR3, taken from reference TRBV19 and TRBJ2-1): DGGITQSPKYLFRKEGQNVTLSCEQNLNHDAMYWYRQDPGQGLRLIYYSQIVNDFQKGDIAEGYSVSREKKESFPLTVTSAQKNPTAFYLCASSRVAGGPRSYNEQFFGPGTRLTVL.

This chain joins TRBV18 and TRBJ2-1, with D tentatively TRBD1 (5 bases). CDR1 KGHSH and CDR2 LQKENI come from the germline V gene. The CDR3 totals 12 residues. Trimming took off 6 bases at V and 11 bases at J, with 14 bases between the two ends. Here the CDR3 reads CASSPGAEKQFF. As DNA, the CDR3 is TGTGCCAGCTCCCCTGGGGCCGAAAAGCAGTTCTTC.

To note about this clone: Other nucleotide sequences in the sample specify the same CDR3. The chain joins TRBV5-1 to TRBJ2-3, with 11 bases fitting TRBD2. Per the germline V gene, CDR1 is SGHRS and CDR2 is YFSETQ. The CDR3 extends over 15 amino acids. V was clipped by 0 bases and J by 4 bases; unmatched bases: 1. CDR3 sequence (DNA): TGCGCCAGCAGCTTGGTACTAGCGGGAGCAGATACGCAGTATTTT. Protein sequence: CASSLVLAGADTQYF. The variable domain in full, with the rest retrieved from reference TRBV5-1 and TRBJ2-3, is KAGVTQTPRYLIKTRGQQVTLSCSPISGHRSVSWYQQTPGQGLQFLFEYFSETQRNKGNFPGRFSGRQFSNSRSEMNVSTLELGDSALYLCASSLVLAGADTQYFGPGTRLTVL.

The chain recombines TRBV9 with TRBJ1-1, with D possibly being TRBD1 (5 bases). This CDR3 has 14 amino acids. Trimming stripped 0 bases from V and 3 bases from J, with 9 bases between. CDR1 SGDLS and CDR2 YYNGEE come from the germline V gene. The CDR3 spells CASSVEVGDTEAFF. Written as DNA, the CDR3 is TGTGCCAGCAGCGTAGAGGTAGGGGACACTGAAGCTTTCTTT.

CDR3 sequence: CASSQNSPGQETQYF. CDR3 sequence (DNA): TGTGCCAGCAGTCAAAACTCCCCAGGGCAAGAGACCCAGTACTTC. The V and J genes are TRBV6-2 or TRBV6-3 and TRBJ2-5; D is perhaps TRBD1 (5 bases). Germline values: CDR1 MNHEY, CDR2 SVGEGT. The CDR3 has 15 amino acids. The V and J ends lost 5 bases and 2 bases respectively, with 15 bases between them.

This clone is a singleton in its sample. The rearrangement joins TRBV12-1 to TRBJ2-3; no DNA check was done on the table's D call, TRBD2. TRBV12-1 is recorded as a pseudogene. This CDR3 is 17 amino acids long. Written as DNA, the CDR3 is TGTGCCAGCAGCTTCTCTGCGGGACCCAAAAGCACAGATACGCAGTATTTT. Its protein is CASSFSAGPKSTDTQYF.

This clone came up once. The chain uses TRBV7-9 and TRBJ2-3; 16 nucleotides line up with TRBD2. V lost 2 bases to trimming and J lost 6 bases; unmatched junction nucleotides: 5. Germline V CDR1 and CDR2: SEHNR, FQNEAQ (reference sequence). The CDR3 consists of 17 residues. The CDR3 region has the DNA TGTGCCAGCAGCTTATCTGGGACTAGCGGGGGGGGCGATACGCAGTATTTT. Translated, it gives CASSLSGTSGGGDTQYF.

This clone was seen more than once but under ten times. This chain uses TRBV7-2 with TRBJ1-4, with 7 bases that match TRBD1. Looked up from germline, CDR1 is SGHTA and CDR2 is FQGNSA. V was clipped by 5 bases and J by 4 bases; unmatched bases: 7. The CDR3 loop spans 15 amino acids. CDR3 protein: CASSPVTGRNEKLFF. CDR3 coding DNA: TGTGCCAGCAGCCCCGTGACAGGGCGTAATGAAAAACTGTTTTTT.

J is TRBJ2-2 and V is TRBV5-6; D might be TRBD2 (6 bases). Looked up from germline, CDR1 is SGHDT and CDR2 is YYEEEE. V shed 3 bases and J shed 3 bases, with 9 bases lying between them. The CDR3 sequence is 14 residues long. The CDR3 loop reads CASSSGLHTGELFF. The CDR3 DNA reads TGTGCCAGCAGCTCGGGACTTCACACCGGGGAGCTGTTTTTT.

This clone was counted a single time. This chain links TRBV19 with TRBJ2-1; 7 bases are a match to TRBD2. The germline CDR1 and CDR2 sequences are LNHDA and SQIVND (reference sequence). With V trimmed by 2 bases and J by 7 bases, 8 bases remained unmatched. This CDR3 contains 15 residues. CDR3 residues: CASSIQTGGGNEQFF. Written as DNA, the CDR3 is TGTGCCAGTAGTATACAGACGGGAGGAGGAAATGAGCAGTTCTTC.

The table lists this clone with a few counts. Other DNA sequences of this sample code for an identical CDR3. This chain links TRBV3-1 (or the pseudogene TRBV3-2) with TRBJ1-5; tentative D call: TRBD1 (6 bases). The germline CDR1 and CDR2 sequences are LGHDT and YNNKEL (reference sequence). Trimming stripped 2 bases from V and 2 bases from J, with 7 bases between. The CDR3 covers 14 residues. The CDR3: CASSQSGGNQPQHF. The CDR3 bases are TGTGCCAGCAGCCAATCAGGGGGCAATCAGCCCCAGCATTTT.

This clone turned up a few times. V gene TRBV5-6 combines with J gene TRBJ1-3; 7 bases are a match to TRBD1. V lost 7 bases and J lost 4; bases outside the gene matches: 17. This CDR3 is 17 amino acids long. Germline V gene sequence: CDR1 SGHDT, CDR2 YYEEEE. CDR3 bases: TGTGCCAGCGGCCGGGACAGTCGTTCTCTGCGGGGAAACACCATATATTTT. Translated, it gives CASGRDSRSLRGNTIYF. The full variable domain, in which reference TRBV5-6 and TRBJ1-3 provide the parts outside the CDR3, is DAGVTQSPTHLIKTRGQQVTLRCSPKSGHDTVSWYQQALGQGPQFIFQYYEEEERQRGNFPDRFSGHQFPNYSSELNVNALLLGDSALYLCASGRDSRSLRGNTIYFGEGSWLTVV.

The chain recombines TRBV6-5 with TRBJ2-5, with a tentative D call TRBD2 (6 bases). The germline V gene encodes CDR1 MNHEY and CDR2 SVGAGI. This CDR3 spans 15 amino acids. Trimming left V 6 bases short and J 4 bases short, with 18 bases between. CDR3 DNA: TGTGCCAGCAGGATGACCGGGGTCGGGGGAGAGACCCAGTACTTC. Amino acids: CASRMTGVGGETQYF.

The rearrangement joins TRBV13 to TRBJ1-4; 9 bases fit TRBD1. The germline gives CDR1 PRHDT, CDR2 FYEKMQ (reference sequence). V shed 3 bases and J 8 bases; nucleotides not matched to a gene: 10. The CDR3 has 16 amino acids. The DNA for the CDR3 is TGTGCCAGCAGCTTCAAGGATTGGACAGGGGCGGAAAAACTGTTTTTT. It specifies CASSFKDWTGAEKLFF. Drawing the rest from reference TRBV13 and TRBJ1-4, the complete variable domain is AAGVIQSPRHLIKEKRETATLKCYPIPRHDTVYWYQQGPGQDPQFLISFYEKMQSDKGSIPDRFSAQQFSDYHSELNMSSLELGDSALYFCASSFKDWTGAEKLFFGSGTQLSVL.

The chain recombines TRBV18 with TRBJ2-3, with TRBD2 matching over 8 bases. Trimming at V came to 8 bases and at J to 4 bases, leaving 8 bases not matched to a gene. The CDR3 spans 14 residues. Germline loops: CDR1 KGHSH, CDR2 LQKENI. In nucleotides, the CDR3 is TGTGCCAGCGCCGGGAGGGCCGGGGCAGATACGCAGTATTTT. Translation gives CASAGRAGADTQYF.

This chain joins TRBV6-5 and TRBJ1-1; 8 bases map to TRBD1. V shed 6 bases, J shed 2 bases, and the junction held 2 bases outside the gene matches. Per the germline V gene, CDR1 is MNHEY and CDR2 is SVGAGI. The CDR3 covers 13 residues. The CDR3 protein is CASRDRANTEAFF. The CDR3 nucleotides are TGTGCCAGCAGGGACAGGGCAAACACTGAAGCTTTCTTT.

This clone was recorded a few times. The chain employs TRBV9 and TRBJ1-5; D is uncertain. The V end lost 3 bases, the J end lost 2 bases, and 12 bases lay between the germline ends. CDR1 and CDR2 from the germline V gene are SGDLS and YYNGEE. This CDR3 has 15 amino acids. The CDR3 is CASSATGNGNQPQHF. The DNA of the CDR3 is TGTGCCAGCAGCGCAACCGGGAATGGCAATCAGCCCCAGCATTTT.

This sequence joins TRBV18 and TRBJ2-5, with a tentative D call TRBD2 (6 bases). Per the germline V gene, CDR1 is KGHSH and CDR2 is LQKENI. V was clipped by 1 base and J by 7 bases, with 13 bases between them. The CDR3 totals 14 residues. The chain's CDR3 is CASSPRRDLRTQYF. As DNA, the CDR3 is TGTGCCAGCTCACCACGGCGGGATCTCAGGACCCAGTACTTC.

The V gene is TRBV4-1, the J gene TRBJ2-5; TRBD1 matches at 9 bases. This CDR3 contains 18 residues. Trimming removed 0 bases from V and 7 bases from J; junction bases left unmatched: 15. In germline, CDR1 is MGHRA, CDR2 YSYEKL. CDR3 in DNA: TGCGCCAGCAGCCAAGACCAAGGGACAGGGAGTTTGTCAGGGACCCAGTACTTC. The encoded protein is CASSQDQGTGSLSGTQYF.

This clone was detected only once. The chain couples TRBV20-1 to TRBJ2-1, with D hard to call. The CDR3 loop spans 10 amino acids. Deletions cut 4 bases from V and 7 bases from J, with 5 bases between. CDR1 and CDR2 (germline): DFQATT, SNEGSKA (reference sequence). CDR3 region: CSAISNEQFF. As DNA, the CDR3 is TGCAGTGCTATCTCGAATGAGCAGTTCTTC.